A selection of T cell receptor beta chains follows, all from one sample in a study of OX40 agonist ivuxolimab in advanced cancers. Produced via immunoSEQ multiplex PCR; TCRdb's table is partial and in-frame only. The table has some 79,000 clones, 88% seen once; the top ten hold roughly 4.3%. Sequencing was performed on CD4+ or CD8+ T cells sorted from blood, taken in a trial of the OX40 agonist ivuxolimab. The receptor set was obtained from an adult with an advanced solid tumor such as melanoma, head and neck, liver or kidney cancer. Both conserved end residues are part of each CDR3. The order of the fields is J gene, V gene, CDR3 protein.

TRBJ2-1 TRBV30 CAWSPKGGAYNEQFF
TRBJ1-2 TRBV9 CASSLGTGPGRTNYGYTF
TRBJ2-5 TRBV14 CASSLRLAGAQETQYF
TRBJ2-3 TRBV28 CASSGLAGLDTQYF
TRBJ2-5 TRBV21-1 CASSKQPTSRTETQYF
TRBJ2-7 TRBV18 CASSPGTSDPYEQYF
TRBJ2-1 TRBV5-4 CASSLGLAGGYEQFF
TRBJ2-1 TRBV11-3 CASSLGGPHNEQFF
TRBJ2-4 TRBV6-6 CASSHRQTKNIQYF
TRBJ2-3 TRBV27 CASSFLSFGTDTQYF
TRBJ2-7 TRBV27 CASSPWVASSYEQYF
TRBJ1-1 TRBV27 CASSLNAGTEAFF
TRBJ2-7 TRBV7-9 CASSLGLAGTYEQYF
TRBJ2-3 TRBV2 CARRDAGVTDTQYF
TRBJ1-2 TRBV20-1 CSAGRGEGYTF
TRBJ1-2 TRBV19 CASSPTGGLSTF
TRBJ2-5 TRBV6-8 CASSYSGSGKGGETQYF
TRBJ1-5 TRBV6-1 CASGINQPQHF
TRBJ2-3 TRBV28 CASSPGQGVSDTQYF
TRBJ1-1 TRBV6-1 CASSAWGNTEAFF
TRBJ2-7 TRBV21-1 CASSNRERTGYEQYF
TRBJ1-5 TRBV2 CATSETARGQPQHF
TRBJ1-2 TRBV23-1 CATIKGPRGYTF
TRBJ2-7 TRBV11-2 CASSLFRDADYGQYF
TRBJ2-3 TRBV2 CASRDARFTDTQYF
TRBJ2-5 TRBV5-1 CASSLGPGEETQYF
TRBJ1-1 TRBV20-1 CSARGATEAFF
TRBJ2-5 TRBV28 CASSPGDLGETQYF